Here is one TCR beta chain with its context. This sample was included in a study of cytomegalovirus exposure and HLA in healthy donors. PCR used 60 Vbeta primers and 13 Jbeta primers. Produced via immunoSEQ multiplex PCR; TCRdb's table is partial and in-frame only. The data show about 150,000 clones, 60% to 75% seen once. This receptor was identified in a human donor in good health. The sequenced sample was PBMCs.

The CDR3 loop reads CASSSTSGTDTQYF. The CDR3 DNA reads as TGTGCCAGCAGCTCGACTAGTGGCACAGATACGCAGTATTTT. The chain recombines TRBV7-8 with TRBJ2-3; the D gene is possibly TRBD2 (6 bases). This CDR3 has 14 residues. V was shortened by 4 bases and J by 1 base, with 9 bases between the two germline ends. The germline CDR1 and CDR2 sequences are SGHVS and FQNEAQ.